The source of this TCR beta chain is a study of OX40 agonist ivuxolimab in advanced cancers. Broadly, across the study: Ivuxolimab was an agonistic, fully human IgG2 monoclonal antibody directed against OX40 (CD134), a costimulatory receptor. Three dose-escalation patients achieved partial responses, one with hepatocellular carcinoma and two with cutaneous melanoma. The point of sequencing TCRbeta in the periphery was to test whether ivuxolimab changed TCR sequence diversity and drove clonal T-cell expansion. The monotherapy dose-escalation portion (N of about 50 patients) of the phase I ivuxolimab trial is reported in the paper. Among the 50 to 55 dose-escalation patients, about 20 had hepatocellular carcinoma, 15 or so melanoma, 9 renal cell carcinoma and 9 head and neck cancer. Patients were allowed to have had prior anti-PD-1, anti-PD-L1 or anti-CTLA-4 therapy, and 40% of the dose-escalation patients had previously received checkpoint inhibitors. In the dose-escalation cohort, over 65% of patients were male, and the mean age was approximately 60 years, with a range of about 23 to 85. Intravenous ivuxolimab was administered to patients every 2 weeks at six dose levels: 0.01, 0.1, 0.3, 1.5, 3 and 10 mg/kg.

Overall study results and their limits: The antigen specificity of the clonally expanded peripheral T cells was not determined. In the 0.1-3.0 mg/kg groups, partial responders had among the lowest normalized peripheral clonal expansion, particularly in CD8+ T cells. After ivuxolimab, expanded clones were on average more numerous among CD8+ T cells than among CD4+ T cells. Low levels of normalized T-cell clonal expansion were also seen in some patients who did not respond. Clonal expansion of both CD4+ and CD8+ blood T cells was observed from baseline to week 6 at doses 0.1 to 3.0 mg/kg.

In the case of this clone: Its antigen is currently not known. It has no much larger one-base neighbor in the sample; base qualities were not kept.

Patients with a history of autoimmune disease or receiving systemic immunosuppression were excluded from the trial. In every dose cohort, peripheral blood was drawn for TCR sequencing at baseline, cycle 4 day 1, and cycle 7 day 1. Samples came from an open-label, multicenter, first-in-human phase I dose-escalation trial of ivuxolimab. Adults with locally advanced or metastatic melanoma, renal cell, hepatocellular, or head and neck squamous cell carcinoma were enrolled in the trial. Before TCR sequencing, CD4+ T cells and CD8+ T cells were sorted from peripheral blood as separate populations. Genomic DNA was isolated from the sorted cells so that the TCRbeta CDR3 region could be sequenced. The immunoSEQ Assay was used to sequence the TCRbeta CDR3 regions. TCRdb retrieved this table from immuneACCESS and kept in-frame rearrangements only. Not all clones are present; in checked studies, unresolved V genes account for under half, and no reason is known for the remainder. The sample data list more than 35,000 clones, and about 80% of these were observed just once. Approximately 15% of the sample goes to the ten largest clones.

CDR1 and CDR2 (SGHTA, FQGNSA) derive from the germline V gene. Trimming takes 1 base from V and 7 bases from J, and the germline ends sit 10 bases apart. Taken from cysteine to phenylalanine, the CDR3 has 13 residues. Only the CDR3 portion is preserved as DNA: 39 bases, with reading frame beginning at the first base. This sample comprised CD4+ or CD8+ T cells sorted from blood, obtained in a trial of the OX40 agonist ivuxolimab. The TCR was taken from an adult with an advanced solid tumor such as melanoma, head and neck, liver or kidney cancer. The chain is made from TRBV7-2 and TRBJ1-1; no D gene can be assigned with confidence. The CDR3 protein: CASSLGGENEAFF. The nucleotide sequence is TGTGCCAGCAGCTTAGGGGGTGAAAATGAAGCTTTCTTT. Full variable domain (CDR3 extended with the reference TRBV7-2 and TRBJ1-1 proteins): GAGVSQSPSNKVTEKGKDVELRCDPISGHTALYWYRQSLGQGLEFLIYFQGNSAPDKSGLPSDRFSAERTGGSVSTLTIQRTQQEDSAVYLCASSLGGENEAFFGQGTRLTVV.